This T cell receptor (beta chain) was identified in a study of T-cell memory formation after mild COVID-19. Study observations and caveats: The study detected some responding clones in pre-infection memory, suggesting cross-reactive memory joined. Whereas later expanders leaned CD4+, clones contracting day 15 to 85 showed a balanced CD4/CD8 makeup.

V dropped 4 bases and J dropped 0 bases, with 13 bases sitting between them. The CDR3 has 16 amino acids. CDR1 is ENHRY and CDR2 is SYGVKD in the germline V gene. TCRdb ran MiXCR on the 5' RACE reads and lists one entry per CDR3 protein. The repertoire has fewer than 600,000 distinct CDR3 sequences, less than 25% of them found once; the top ten carry under 8.5%. Turning to this clonotype: Its antigen is not known.

Sample: PBMCs or a T cell subset sorted from them (not recorded which). This receptor was identified in an adult woman who had mild COVID-19 (a few samples of this study predate the infection). Cell type and time point are not known. This chain uses TRBV10-3 with TRBJ2-1, with D possibly TRBD2 on 5 matching bases. The CDR3 region has the DNA TGTGCCATCAGTGCAGGCGGGCCAAGCTCCTACAATGAGCAGTTCTTC. It yields the protein CAISAGGPSSYNEQFF.